This T cell receptor (beta chain) derives from a study of chronic HIV infection and antiretroviral therapy. This clonotype was observed many times. One entry per CDR3 protein results from TCRdb running MiXCR on the 5' RACE reads. The sample consists of around 31,000 distinct CDR3 sequences, around 8.6% of them appearing once. V shed 4 bases and J shed 7 bases, with 5 bases lying between them. CDR1 and CDR2 (germline): MGHDK, SYGVNS. The CDR3 extends over 10 amino acids. Sequencing used peripheral blood. This clonotype originated in an adult who had HIV and had not received antiretroviral therapy, or was an uninfected healthy control (not recorded which). V gene TRBV25-1 combines with J gene TRBJ2-7, with unresolved D. The CDR3 bases are TGTGCCAGCAGTGGAGTGGAGCAGTACTTC. Translating it yields CASSGVEQYF.